This entry lists 3 T cell receptor beta chains sequenced from one sample in a study of radiation and T cells in renal cell carcinoma. The repertoire was sequenced with immunoSEQ multiplex PCR; TCRdb's copy has only in-frame clones and lacks some. The repertoire has over 120,000 clones, about 86% of them found once; the top ten carry 15% to 20%. Time point specified: blood 4 weeks post-SBRT, at nephrectomy. Indicated treatment: 15 Gy SBRT to primary tumor, nephrectomy 4 weeks later. The source was blood, collected from a patient whose treatment included radiotherapy and nephrectomy. All receptors derive from a woman between 45 and 65 years old with renal cell carcinoma.

The rearrangement uses TRBV10-3 and TRBJ2-3; 7 bases are shared with TRBD1. The trim removed 2 bases at V and 1 base at J, leaving 6 bases unmatched. The V gene's germline CDR1 is ENHRY and CDR2 SYGVKD. The CDR3 consists of 16 residues. The CDR3 coding sequence is TGTGCCATCAGTGAGAAGGGGGCTCGAGGCACAGATACGCAGTATTTT. Encoded protein: CAISEKGARGTDTQYF.

This clone came up once. The chain combines TRBV7-9 with TRBJ2-7; D remains ambiguous. There are 12 residues in the CDR3. Germline loops: CDR1 SEHNR, CDR2 FQNEAQ (reference sequence). V lost 4 bases to trimming and J lost 2 bases, with 6 bases between them. CDR3 region: CASSWSAYEQYF. CDR3 bases: TGTGCCAGCAGCTGGTCGGCCTACGAGCAGTACTTC.

The J gene is TRBJ1-2, the V gene TRBV25-1; D call uncertain. Germline-derived CDR1 and CDR2 are MGHDK and SYGVNS. V was pared by 2 bases and J by 4 bases, with 17 bases between. CDR3 length: 16 amino acids. CDR3 coding DNA: TGTGCCAGCAGTGAACAACCCCACCGGGCCTTCTATGGCTACACCTTC. It codes for CASSEQPHRAFYGYTF.